This entry lists 6 T cell receptor beta chains sequenced from one sample in a study of blood T cells in healthy people across ages. For the second PCR, which ran for about 7 to 11 cycles, a sample-barcoded 5' primer and a J-beta primer mix were used. Each CDR3 protein gets one entry after TCRdb re-called the 5' RACE reads with MiXCR. The data contain about 640,000 distinct CDR3 sequences, roughly 58% of them singletons. The specimen was blood. The receptors were sampled from a man between 60 and 70 years old in good health.

V usage is TRBV12-3 or TRBV12-4 and J usage is TRBJ2-4; 8 bases fit TRBD1. The J call may be wrong; the DNA end is better matched by TRBJ2-7. The CDR3 is 14 amino acids. DNA for the CDR3: TGTGCCAGCAGTCGCCGGACAGGGCCACACGAGCAGTACTTC. Residues: CASSRRTGPHEQYF.

The rearrangement links TRBV5-1 to TRBJ2-7; D remains ambiguous. Germline V CDR1 and CDR2: SGHRS, YFSETQ. Trimming removed 4 bases at V and 3 bases at J, with 14 bases between. This CDR3 spans 14 amino acids. This CDR3 reads CASSIGQASYEQYF. Here the CDR3 DNA reads TGCGCCAGCAGCATAGGGCAGGCCAGCTACGAGCAGTACTTC.

This clonotype was detected ten times or more. The genes are TRBV27 and TRBJ2-7; the D gene is possibly TRBD2 (5 bases). CDR3 length: 15 residues. From germline, CDR1 is MNHEY and CDR2 SMNVEV (reference sequence). The V end was cut by 5 bases, the J end by 0 bases, with 14 bases between. CDR3 protein: CASSPNGGRSYEQYF. CDR3 DNA: TGTGCCAGCAGTCCCAACGGCGGGCGCTCCTACGAGCAGTACTTC.

A few counts support this clonotype. The rearrangement uses TRBV27 and TRBJ1-6; no clear D. Trimming shortened V by 2 bases and J by 4 bases, and 6 bases separated the two germline ends. Germline CDR1 is MNHEY and CDR2 is SMNVEV (reference sequence). CDR3 size: 14 residues. The CDR3 here is CASSLGLYNSPLHF. Written as DNA, the CDR3 is TGTGCCAGCAGTTTAGGGTTATATAATTCACCCCTCCACTTT.

The V and J genes are TRBV7-8 and TRBJ2-1; 9 bases agree with TRBD2. The V segment lost 1 base and the J segment 7 bases; nucleotides outside the gene matches: 8. Germline CDR1 SGHVS, CDR2 FQNEAQ. The CDR3 is 16 residues long. CDR3 residues: CASSLVGGGARNEQFF. For the CDR3, the DNA is TGTGCCAGCAGCTTAGTCGGCGGGGGGGCTAGAAATGAGCAGTTCTTC.

This sequence joins TRBV6-2 or TRBV6-3 and TRBJ2-5; 8 bases are a match to TRBD2. Trimming took 7 bases from V and 4 from J; bases not matched to a gene: 8. Germline CDR1 MNHEY, CDR2 SVGEGT. This CDR3 comprises 14 residues. The CDR3 DNA sequence: TGTGCCAGCATTAAACGGGGGGGCGGAGAGACCCAGTACTTC. Protein: CASIKRGGGETQYF.